This T cell receptor beta chain was identified in a study of control samples from healthy donors and cancer patients. This CDR3 comprises 12 residues. V was cut by 11 bases and J by 10 bases, with 20 bases left in between. Germline V gives CDR1 MNHNS, CDR2 SASEGT. The method was immunoSEQ multiplex PCR; TCRdb's version includes in-frame clones alone and lacks a portion of them. This sample has approximately 90,000 clones; over 75% occur once, and the top ten carry approximately 2%. The chain has TRBV6-1 and TRBJ1-1; perhaps TRBD1 as D (6 bases). The clonotype originates from a woman aged 35 to 49 in good health. The sequenced sample consisted of blood. CDR3: CAGQGPAGAAFF. CDR3 DNA: TGTGCCGGCCAGGGGCCTGCCGGTGCAGCTTTCTTT.